This T cell receptor (beta chain) was documented in a study of blood T cells in healthy people across ages (dated by TCRdb to about 2015). As for the study more broadly: In model experiments, roughly one uniquely barcoded TCR beta cDNA molecule per two T cells was captured by template switching. Donors of different ages were randomly distributed across sequencing lanes to avoid experimental bias. For two donors (one aged 18 to 30 and one aged 80 or older), the study analyzed two additional independent replicas of 1 million unique cDNA reads from the same blood draw. The donors were split into four age groups: young (average 16 years), middle-aged (39), aged (approximately 60) and long-lived (approximately 89). Using deep sequencing normalized with unique cDNA molecular identifiers, the study measured how TCR beta repertoire diversity changes with age. Findings and caveats that apply to the study as a whole: As age increased, observed TCR beta diversity per million T cells dropped in a roughly linear way, and a significant reduction was already evident by age roughly 36. Observed TCR beta diversity correlated strongly with the percentage of naive T cells measured by flow cytometry. Because profiling used bulk unsorted PBMCs, naive and antigen-experienced compartments could not be compared conclusively. Estimates of total diversity based on one million sequenced T cells were considered lower bounds and underestimates. Because the CMV infection status of the donors was unknown, age-related changes in expanded clonotypes may potentially have been confounded. Compared with the aged group, more naive CD4+ T cells, fewer expanded clones and increased TCR diversity were shown by the long-lived group, suggesting age selection.

The library was prepared using 5' RACE. The second PCR ran for roughly 7 to 12 cycles and used a J-beta primer mix along with a sample-barcoded 5' primer. A unique molecular identifier was introduced onto each TCR beta cDNA molecule by a template-switch 5' adaptor carrying 12 random nucleotides. Each sample yielded at least 2.5 million CDR3-containing paired-end reads. The Mint cDNA synthesis kit, primed by a TRBC-specific oligonucleotide, was used to synthesize first-strand cDNA from all RNA. Following uracil-DNA glycosylase treatment, a first 18-cycle PCR with universal primers M1SS and BC2_uni_R was performed on all cDNA. The source study handled its data this way. For normalization, 1 million high-quality reads, each with a distinct molecular identifier, were randomly selected from each sample. Reads with shared molecular identifiers were discarded instead of being binned into consensus sequences. CDR3 identification, clonotype clustering and error correction used MiTCR with a Q25 quality threshold and the strictest error-elimination algorithm. A nonparametric unseen species model with Euler transformation was used to estimate a lower bound on total TCR beta diversity. TCRdb passed the public sequencing reads through fastp at Q25 and MiXCR, retaining productive beta sequences. Each record represents a unique CDR3 protein, reported with the most common genes and DNA among its rows. The authors' filters were not applied to this entry. The sample data list around 1,900,000 distinct CDR3 sequences, and around 42% of these were observed just once. 20% to 25% of the sample lies in the top ten.

Spanning cysteine to phenylalanine, the CDR3 consists of 12 amino acids. Only the CDR3 DNA is retained, 36 bases long and in frame from the first base. From a lookup of the germline V gene (reference sequence), CDR1 and CDR2 are DFQATT and SNEGSKA. V lost 7 bases and J lost 9 bases, and the count of bases not matched to a germline gene is 11. With respect to this clonotype: Which antigen it targets is not known. It has no much larger one-base neighbor in the sample; base qualities were not kept.

Systemically healthy Caucasian individuals from Russia, around 38 in total and aged about 6 to 90 years, were included as donors. Each donor gave ten milliliters of peripheral blood, collected into EDTA-treated Vacutainer tubes. Ficoll-Paque density-gradient centrifugation was used to isolate PBMCs, with at least 7 million obtained per sample. Total RNA, at least 6 micrograms per sample, was extracted from PBMCs with Trizol reagent. For every donor, an aliquot of PBMCs went through flow cytometry to measure the percentages of naive CD45RAhigh/CD27high T cells. Sequencing input: blood. In this chain, TRBV20-1 is recombined with TRBJ2-5; 7 of the junction bases match TRBD2. This receptor was taken from a human donor in good health. The DNA is TGCAGTGGTAGTTCGGGACTAACCCCCCAGTACTTC. It encodes CSGSSGLTPQYF.